These 18 T cell receptor beta chains were all obtained from the same sample, sequenced in a study of identical twins listed by TCRdb under 2016. Library preparation employed 5' RACE. Instrument on record: Illumina HiSeq 2000. The raw public reads went through TCRdb reprocessing: fastp at Q25, MiXCR clone calling, in-frame beta chains kept. Identical CDR3 proteins give one entry, which carries the most common genes and DNA. The sample records approximately 220,000 distinct CDR3 sequences, 7% to 8.5% of which are singletons. The ten largest clones represent approximately 5.4% of the sample. These same records also appear under a second study, on yellow fever vaccine responses in identical twins.

The specimen was CD8+ T cells sorted from blood. The source of these receptors is a woman under 30 in good health.

This clonotype occurred many times. This CDR3 is CASSAGQGDTGELFF. The CDR3 DNA follows: TGTGCCAGCAGTGCGGGACAGGGGGACACCGGGGAGCTGTTTTTT. The chain recombines TRBV6-4 with TRBJ2-2, with 11 bases lining up with TRBD1. CDR1 MRHNA and CDR2 SNTAGT come from the germline V gene. CDR3 length: 15 residues. V shed 4 bases, J shed 3 bases, and the junction held 1 base outside the gene matches.

This clonotype was counted ten times or more. The chain links TRBV25-1 to TRBJ2-7, with D tentatively TRBD2 (6 bases). This CDR3 has 14 residues. CDR1 is MGHDK and CDR2 is SYGVNS in the germline V gene. The V gene lost 2 bases and the J gene lost 3 bases, with 11 bases spanning the gap. Written as DNA, the CDR3 is TGTGCCAGCAGTGAAGGAGGGTCACACTACGAGCAGTACTTC. Translated: CASSEGGSHYEQYF.

This clonotype was seen a handful of times. This sequence joins TRBV7-8 and TRBJ2-1; the match to TRBD2 covers 8 bases. With V trimmed by 1 base and J by 2 bases, 7 bases remained unmatched. Germline CDR1 SGHVS, CDR2 FQNEAQ. The CDR3 is made up of 17 amino acids. CDR3 loop: CASSLVVVAGPYNEQFF. CDR3 bases: TGTGCCAGCAGCTTAGTAGTTGTAGCGGGACCCTACAATGAGCAGTTCTTC.

J is TRBJ2-2 and V is TRBV24-1; D possibly matches TRBD1 or TRBD2 (5 bases each). This CDR3 is 17 amino acids long. CDR1 and CDR2 from the germline V gene are KGHDR and SFDVKD. The ends were cut back, 4 bases at V and 0 bases at J, with 14 bases in the middle. As DNA, the CDR3 is TGTGCCACCAGTGACTTGTCCGGGACCCCGAACACCGGGGAGCTGTTTTTT. This codes for CATSDLSGTPNTGELFF.

V usage is TRBV6-2 or TRBV6-3 and J usage is TRBJ2-1, with D perhaps TRBD1 or TRBD2 (5 bases each). This CDR3 has 13 amino acids. With 7 bases removed from V and 5 bases from J, the gap between germline ends came to 12 bases. Germline V gene data show CDR1 as MNHEY and CDR2 as SVGEGT. This CDR3 is CASTGQGDNEQFF. The CDR3 region has the DNA TGTGCCAGCACCGGGCAGGGAGACAATGAGCAGTTCTTC.

This clonotype was picked up a small number of times. The chain recombines TRBV15 with TRBJ2-5; no reliable D call. The V and J ends lost 3 bases and 3 bases respectively, with 8 bases between them. This CDR3 comprises 13 residues. The germline CDR1 and CDR2 sequences are LNHNV and YYDKDF (reference sequence). CDR3 coding DNA: TGTGCCACCAGCAGTCCCAACGAAGAGACCCAGTACTTC. Encoded protein: CATSSPNEETQYF.

This clonotype was seen a handful of times. This chain joins TRBV21-1 and TRBJ2-1; TRBD2 is the table's D call, not checked against the DNA. TRBV21-1 corresponds to a pseudogene. The CDR3 totals 16 residues. For the CDR3, the DNA is TGTGCCAGCAGCGCCCGACTAGCGGGAGTCTACAATGAGCAGTTCTTC. Protein product: CASSARLAGVYNEQFF.

The J gene is TRBJ2-3, the V gene TRBV11-1, with a tentative D call TRBD2 (5 bases). Germline V lookup: CDR1 SGHAT, CDR2 FQDESV (reference sequence). There are 18 residues in the CDR3. The V gene lost 5 bases and the J gene lost 0 bases, with 21 bases spanning the gap. This CDR3 reads CASSPRIGFPGSTDTQYF. DNA of the CDR3: TGTGCCAGCAGCCCCCGTATCGGATTCCCGGGAAGCACAGATACGCAGTATTTT.

This clonotype has just a few counts. CDR3 residues: CSVRDKNTEAFF. The DNA for the CDR3 is TGCAGTGTTCGGGACAAGAACACTGAAGCTTTCTTT. The chain couples TRBV20-1 to TRBJ1-1, with D maybe TRBD1 (6 bases). Trimming removed 7 bases at V and 1 base at J, with 10 bases between. Germline V gene sequence: CDR1 DFQATT, CDR2 SNEGSKA (reference sequence). CDR3 length: 12 amino acids.

This clonotype has more than one count but fewer than ten. The V and J genes are TRBV5-1 and TRBJ2-5; D gene unclear. CDR1 is SGHRS, CDR2 YFSETQ, per germline. CDR3 length: 15 residues. CDR3 sequence reads: CATTLEAPYQETQYF. The CDR3 DNA reads as TGCGCGACAACCCTAGAAGCACCGTACCAAGAGACCCAGTACTTC.

The table lists this clonotype with many counts. The CDR3 nucleotides read TGCGCCAGCAGCCAAGATAGAGGGGTGCGAGGTACCTACGAGCAGTACGTC. Its protein is CASSQDRGVRGTYEQYV. The rearrangement joins TRBV4-1 to TRBJ2-7, with D perhaps matching TRBD1 or TRBD2 (5 bases each). The germline V gene has CDR1 MGHRA and CDR2 YSYEKL. V shed 0 bases and J shed 2 bases, with 17 bases lying between them. The CDR3 runs 17 residues.

This clonotype appeared many times. V gene TRBV10-2 combines with J gene TRBJ2-3; D remains ambiguous. CDR1 WSHSY and CDR2 SAAADI come from the germline V gene. V was trimmed by 5 bases and J by 7 bases, leaving 7 bases between them. The CDR3 runs to 11 residues. CDR3 bases: TGCGCCAGCAGTCCCTCATATACGCAGTATTTT. It translates to CASSPSYTQYF.

This rearrangement joins TRBV28 to TRBJ2-1; 8 nucleotides align to TRBD1. The V and J ends lost 5 bases and 2 bases, in that order; junction bases with no gene match: 8. CDR3 length: 16 residues. CDR1 MDHEN and CDR2 SYDVKM come from the germline V gene. CDR3 sequence: CASSIQTGVTYNEQFF. The DNA for the CDR3 is TGTGCCAGCAGTATACAGACAGGGGTTACCTACAATGAGCAGTTCTTC.

This chain uses TRBV5-1 with TRBJ2-7; D uncertain. Per the germline V gene, CDR1 is SGHRS and CDR2 is YFSETQ. The CDR3 has 13 amino acids. Trimming pared 0 bases from V and 7 bases from J, leaving 11 bases between. The CDR3 loop is CASSLDLKGEQYV. CDR3 in DNA: TGCGCCAGCAGCTTGGACCTAAAAGGGGAGCAGTACGTC.

The genes are TRBV2 and TRBJ2-2; tentative D call: TRBD1 (6 bases). This CDR3 contains 14 residues. Germline loops: CDR1 SNHLY, CDR2 FYNNEI. Trimming took off 6 bases at V and 1 base at J, with 9 bases between the two ends. CDR3 protein: CASRGTKNTGELFF. The CDR3 DNA reads as TGTGCCAGCAGAGGGACAAAGAACACCGGGGAGCTGTTTTTT.

This chain uses TRBV6-2 or TRBV6-3 with TRBJ2-7; 8 positions match TRBD1. CDR1 is MNHEY, CDR2 SVGEGT, per germline. J was trimmed by 4 bases and V by 0 bases; bases with no gene match: 8. CDR3 length equals 16 residues. The CDR3 reads CASSYSPDRAPYEQYF. CDR3 nucleotides: TGTGCCAGCAGTTACTCCCCGGACAGGGCCCCATACGAGCAGTACTTC.

V usage is TRBV7-9 and J usage is TRBJ2-1, with 10 bases fitting TRBD1. The CDR3 spans 17 residues. Losses at the gene ends were 6 bases for V and 5 bases for J; bases not matched to a gene: 13. Germline CDR1 and CDR2: SEHNR and FQNEAQ (reference sequence). CDR3 loop: CASSSGDRGFANNEQFF. The CDR3 DNA reads as TGTGCCAGCAGTTCGGGGGACAGGGGCTTCGCTAACAATGAGCAGTTCTTC.

The chain joins TRBV6-2 or TRBV6-3 to TRBJ2-7; D is uncertain. In germline, CDR1 is MNHEY, CDR2 SVGEGT. The CDR3 contains 16 residues. V lost 0 bases and J 0 bases, leaving 12 bases between the germline ends. In DNA, the CDR3 is TGTGCCAGCAGTTACTCCGTGTCCTCAAGCTCCTACGAGCAGTACGTC. It specifies CASSYSVSSSSYEQYV.